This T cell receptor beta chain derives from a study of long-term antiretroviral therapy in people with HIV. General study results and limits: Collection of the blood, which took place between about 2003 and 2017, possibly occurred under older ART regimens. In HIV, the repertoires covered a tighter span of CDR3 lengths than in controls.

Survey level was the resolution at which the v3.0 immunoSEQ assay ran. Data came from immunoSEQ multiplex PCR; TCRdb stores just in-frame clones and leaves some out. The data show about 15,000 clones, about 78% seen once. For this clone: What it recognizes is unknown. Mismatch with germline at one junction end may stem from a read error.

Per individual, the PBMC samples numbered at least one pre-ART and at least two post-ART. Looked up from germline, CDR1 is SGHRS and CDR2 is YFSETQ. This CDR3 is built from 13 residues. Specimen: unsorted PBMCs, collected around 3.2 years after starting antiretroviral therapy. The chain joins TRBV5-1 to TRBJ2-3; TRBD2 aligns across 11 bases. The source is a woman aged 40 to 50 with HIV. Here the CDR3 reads CASSLASDSGGDF. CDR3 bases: TGCGCCAGCAGCTTGGCCTCGGATAGCGGGGGGGATTTT.